Below, 28 T cell receptor beta chains from the same sample are listed, as sequenced in a study of Ad26.COV2.S vaccination and SARS-CoV-2 variants. The sample's treatment: over 15 received Ad26.COV2.S at low or high dose, single or two shots; roughly 5 received placebo; per-sample allocation not given. Vaccine and placebo recipients were sampled on day 63 after the first injection. Sequenced by immunoSEQ multiplex PCR; TCRdb stores in-frame clones only, minus some. The sample yields 350,000 to 500,000 clones, 90% seen once. This material consisted of peripheral blood, taken in a trial of Ad26.COV2.S vaccine versus placebo. These receptor sequences come from a person between 18 and 60 years old who received the Ad26.COV2.S COVID-19 vaccine or a placebo.

This clone turned up a few times. The CDR3 DNA reads as TGCGCCAGCAGCTGGTTGGGGAGGGCCGAAGATACGCAGTATTTT. It yields the protein CASSWLGRAEDTQYF. The chain combines TRBV5-1 with TRBJ2-3, with 7 bases identical to TRBD2. The V segment lost 3 bases and the J segment 5 bases; nucleotides outside the gene matches: 9. Looked up from germline, CDR1 is SGHRS and CDR2 is YFSETQ. The CDR3 length is 15 residues.

The gene calls are TRBV7-2 and TRBJ1-1; D is possibly TRBD1 (5 bases). CDR3 size: 13 residues. The germline V and J ends were trimmed by 2 bases and 6 bases, with 10 bases remaining between them. The germline V gene encodes CDR1 SGHTA and CDR2 FQGNSA. CDR3 in DNA: TGTGCCAGCAGCTTATGGGGGGACTCTGAAGCTTTCTTT. It is translated as CASSLWGDSEAFF.

This chain links TRBV10-3 with TRBJ1-6; D not resolved. The germline V gene encodes CDR1 ENHRY and CDR2 SYGVKD. V lost 4 bases to trimming and J lost 8 bases, with 12 bases between them. This CDR3 spans 14 amino acids. The CDR3 sequence is CAISAGRRDSPLHF. Written as DNA, the CDR3 is TGTGCCATCAGTGCGGGCAGGAGGGATTCACCCCTCCACTTT.

This chain connects TRBV5-1 to TRBJ2-7, with D possibly being TRBD2 (5 bases). V dropped 1 base and J dropped 5 bases, with 16 bases sitting between them. CDR3 length equals 15 residues. Germline values: CDR1 SGHRS, CDR2 YFSETQ. CDR3 sequence reads: CASSLSRGSVDEQYF. The CDR3 DNA reads as TGCGCCAGCAGCTTGAGCCGGGGTTCCGTCGACGAGCAGTACTTC.

The chain couples TRBV5-6 to TRBJ2-1; 9 bases fit TRBD1. Germline CDR1 is SGHDT and CDR2 is YYEEEE. The CDR3 extends over 16 amino acids. V gave up 1 base and J gave up 9 bases; unmatched junction bases: 11. In DNA form, the CDR3 reads TGTGCCAGCAGCTTGCCGGGGGACAGGGTATGGTCTGAGCAGTTCTTC. Amino acid sequence: CASSLPGDRVWSEQFF.

The V gene is TRBV13, the J gene TRBJ2-7; 14 bases map to TRBD2. Looked up from germline, CDR1 is PRHDT and CDR2 is FYEKMQ (reference sequence). With 5 bases clipped from V and 3 bases from J, the junction kept 0 bases outside the gene matches. This CDR3 has 14 residues. CDR3 sequence: CASSGTSGGYEQYF. In DNA, the CDR3 is TGTGCCAGCAGCGGGACTAGCGGGGGCTACGAGCAGTACTTC.

The chain's CDR3 is CASSTPPAGAQPQHF. DNA of the CDR3: TGTGCCAGTAGTACTCCCCCCGCGGGGGCACAGCCCCAGCATTTT. This chain uses TRBV19 with TRBJ1-5, with D perhaps TRBD1 (6 bases). The germline CDR1 and CDR2 sequences are LNHDA and SQIVND (reference sequence). This CDR3 region has 15 residues. Trimming stripped 4 bases from V and 7 bases from J, with 17 bases between.

CDR3 bases: TGTGCCAGCAGCCCCATCCCCGTTTACGAGCAGTACTTC. It encodes CASSPIPVYEQYF. The rearrangement joins TRBV7-2 to TRBJ2-7; D ambiguous. The CDR3 covers 13 residues. From germline, CDR1 is SGHTA and CDR2 FQGNSA. Trimming removed 5 bases from V and 4 bases from J, with 12 bases in between.

The J gene is TRBJ2-4, the V gene TRBV7-2; weak D call: TRBD2 (6 bases). V lost 3 bases to trimming and J lost 0 bases, with 21 bases between them. CDR1 is SGHTA and CDR2 is FQGNSA in the germline V gene. This CDR3 has 19 amino acids. The CDR3: CASSFWPFLGEVAKNIQYF. In DNA, the CDR3 is TGTGCCAGCAGCTTTTGGCCCTTCCTGGGGGAGGTAGCCAAAAACATTCAGTACTTC.

V usage is TRBV27 and J usage is TRBJ2-7; D gene unclear. Germline V gene data show CDR1 as MNHEY and CDR2 as SMNVEV (reference sequence). This CDR3 is built from 13 residues. V dropped 4 bases and J dropped 2 bases, with 9 bases sitting between them. CDR3 loop: CASSSIETYEQYF. In DNA form, the CDR3 reads TGTGCCAGCAGTTCAATCGAGACCTACGAGCAGTACTTC.

V and J are TRBV10-1 and TRBJ1-5; D is uncertain. The germline V gene encodes CDR1 WNHNN and CDR2 SYGVQD (reference sequence). CDR3 length: 21 amino acids. Trimming left V 3 bases short and J 4 bases short, with 31 bases between. CDR3 residues: CASSDSPATSFLFLANQPQHF. The CDR3, as DNA: TGCGCCAGCAGTGACTCACCAGCGACATCGTTCCTCTTCCTAGCAAATCAGCCCCAGCATTTT.

The rearrangement uses TRBV4-1 and TRBJ2-3; D may be TRBD1 (6 bases). Deletions cut 3 bases from V and 0 bases from J, with 16 bases between. Germline V gene lookup returns CDR1 MGHRA and CDR2 YSYEKL. The CDR3 is 17 residues long. Written as DNA, the CDR3 is TGCGCCAGCAGCCACCTCGTAGGGGGAACTAGCACAGATACGCAGTATTTT. Translated: CASSHLVGGTSTDTQYF.

J is TRBJ2-2 and V is TRBV7-2, with 7 bases fitting TRBD2. The CDR3 has 16 residues. With 1 base clipped from V and 6 bases from J, the junction kept 8 bases outside the gene matches. The germline V gene has CDR1 SGHTA and CDR2 FQGNSA. The CDR3 DNA is TGTGCCAGCAGCTTAGAGGCCGGGAGGTGGGCCGGGGAGCTGTTTTTT. Translated, it gives CASSLEAGRWAGELFF.

The chain uses TRBV7-9 and TRBJ2-7; 10 positions agree with TRBD2. CDR3 size: 17 residues. The germline CDR1 and CDR2 sequences are SEHNR and FQNEAQ (reference sequence). The V and J ends lost 0 bases and 2 bases, in that order; junction bases with no gene match: 7. The CDR3 reads CASSLAPRAGGTYEQYF. The CDR3 DNA reads as TGTGCCAGCAGCTTAGCGCCACGAGCGGGAGGGACCTACGAGCAGTACTTC.

The V gene is TRBV11-3, the J gene TRBJ2-7; D is unresolved. The CDR3 is 16 residues long. The germline V gene has CDR1 SGHNT and CDR2 YENEEA. With 0 bases removed from V and 2 bases from J, the gap between germline ends came to 14 bases. CDR3 nucleotides: TGTGCCAGCAGCTTAGATCTCAGGTCGGAGACCTACGAGCAGTACTTC. It yields the protein CASSLDLRSETYEQYF.

The chain recombines TRBV5-4 with TRBJ2-1, with 8 positions matching TRBD2. CDR3 length equals 15 residues. The germline gives CDR1 SGHNT, CDR2 YYREEE (reference sequence). J was trimmed by 6 bases and V by 7 bases; bases with no gene match: 12. The CDR3 loop is CASGVGLAGTNEQFF. The CDR3 nucleotides read TGTGCCAGCGGGGTGGGGCTAGCGGGCACCAATGAGCAGTTCTTC.

This CDR3 is CASSPTGTGGRTEAFF. CDR3 nucleotides: TGTGCCAGCTCACCTACCGGGACAGGGGGTCGCACTGAAGCTTTCTTT. The V gene is TRBV18, the J gene TRBJ1-1; 11 bases agree with TRBD1. After removal of 3 bases from V and 4 bases from J, the junction contained 7 bases not matched to a gene. Germline V gives CDR1 KGHSH, CDR2 LQKENI. CDR3 length: 16 amino acids.

The V and J genes are TRBV7-9 and TRBJ1-6; D ambiguous. Looked up from germline, CDR1 is SEHNR and CDR2 is FQNEAQ (reference sequence). The V and J ends lost 3 bases and 10 bases respectively, with 10 bases between them. The CDR3 contains 13 residues. CDR3 coding DNA: TGTGCCAGCAGCTTGGGAGTCAACTCACCCCTCCACTTT. It yields the protein CASSLGVNSPLHF.

The V and J genes are TRBV9 and TRBJ2-7; 9 bases are shared with TRBD1. Unmatched junction bases numbered 7, after V lost 7 bases and J lost 2 bases. The CDR3 runs to 14 residues. Per the germline V gene, CDR1 is SGDLS and CDR2 is YYNGEE. The CDR3 DNA reads TGTGCCAGCGGACCGGGACAGGGACCCTACGAGCAGTACTTC. Encoded protein: CASGPGQGPYEQYF.

The chain joins TRBV3-1 (or the pseudogene TRBV3-2) to TRBJ1-6; the D gene is possibly TRBD1 (5 bases). V lost 2 bases, J lost 10 bases, and 15 bases lay in between. The CDR3 covers 15 residues. Germline CDR1 is LGHDT and CDR2 is YNNKEL (reference sequence). The CDR3 bases are TGTGCCAGCAGCCAACCCGGTGAACGGGGGTCACCCCTCCACTTT. As protein: CASSQPGERGSPLHF.

V and J are TRBV4-1 and TRBJ2-7; TRBD1 matches 8 bases. The CDR3 is 16 amino acids. V lost 2 bases, J lost 5 bases, and 11 bases stayed unmatched. Germline lookup yields CDR1 MGHRA and CDR2 YSYEKL. In nucleotides, the CDR3 is TGCGCCAGCAGCCAATTTCCCCACTCGACAGGGGACGAGCAGTACTTC. It encodes CASSQFPHSTGDEQYF.

J is TRBJ2-5 and V is TRBV6-2 or TRBV6-3, with 7 bases that match TRBD2. The germline gives CDR1 MNHEY, CDR2 SVGEGT. The J segment lost 6 bases and the V segment lost 3 bases, leaving 10 bases of the junction unmatched. The CDR3 totals 15 residues. CDR3 protein: CASSYGGRRYKTQYF. The DNA of the CDR3 is TGTGCCAGCAGTTATGGCGGGAGAAGGTACAAGACCCAGTACTTC.

CDR3 sequence (DNA): TGTGCCAGCAGCCCTCCCCCGCGACAGGGGACCTCTCGGGGGCTCCTCACAGATACGCAGTATTTT. This gives the protein CASSPPPRQGTSRGLLTDTQYF. The chain carries TRBV4-2 and TRBJ2-3; 8 bases agree with TRBD1. This CDR3 has 22 amino acids. Trimming cost V 4 bases and J 2 bases; bases outside gene matches: 26. Germline CDR1 reads LGHNA; CDR2 reads YNFKEQ.

The V gene is TRBV28, the J gene TRBJ1-2; tentative D call: TRBD1 (6 bases). V gave up 1 base and J gave up 13 bases, with 25 bases separating them. There are 16 residues in the CDR3. CDR1 MDHEN and CDR2 SYDVKM come from the germline V gene. CDR3 protein: CASSLSVEGGSLRATF. The CDR3 nucleotides are TGTGCCAGCAGTTTATCCGTCGAGGGGGGAAGTCTTCGCGCCACCTTC.

This chain connects TRBV6-2 or TRBV6-3 to TRBJ1-1, with no clear D. Trimming pared 2 bases from V and 3 bases from J, leaving 13 bases between. Germline V gene lookup returns CDR1 MNHEY and CDR2 SVGEGT. The CDR3 has 15 amino acids. CDR3 coding DNA: TGTGCCAGCAGTTACCGGAGAGGGCTCCACACTGAAGCTTTCTTT. Protein: CASSYRRGLHTEAFF.

V gene TRBV28 combines with J gene TRBJ1-3; D ambiguous. Germline V gene sequence: CDR1 MDHEN, CDR2 SYDVKM. The V and J ends lost 6 bases and 9 bases respectively, with 24 bases between them. The CDR3 totals 16 residues. DNA for the CDR3: TGTGCCAGCAGCCCCGGCCCCGGGAGGGTGGTCGGCACCATATATTTT. Protein: CASSPGPGRVVGTIYF.

V usage is TRBV28 and J usage is TRBJ2-3; 7 bases match TRBD1. Germline V gene lookup returns CDR1 MDHEN and CDR2 SYDVKM. The CDR3 has 14 amino acids. With 6 bases clipped from V and 5 bases from J, the junction kept 8 bases outside the gene matches. The CDR3 loop is CASRDRVRGDTQYF. CDR3 DNA: TGTGCCAGCAGAGACAGGGTTCGAGGAGATACGCAGTATTTT.

This clone has a single count. This chain uses TRBV6-2 or TRBV6-3 with TRBJ1-5, with 9 positions matching TRBD1. This CDR3 has 16 residues. Germline assignment: CDR1 MNHEY and CDR2 SVGEGT. After removal of 5 bases from V and 6 bases from J, the junction contained 11 bases not matched to a gene. The CDR3 region is CASSPRDREVAQPQHF. CDR3 coding DNA: TGTGCCAGCAGTCCCCGGGACAGGGAAGTTGCTCAGCCCCAGCATTTT.